These 25 T cell receptor beta chains share one sample of origin, sequenced in a study of shared clonotypes between healthy human individuals. CD45RO-negative CD8 cells positively selected for CCR7 made up the naive population, which excluded terminally differentiated effector memory CD45RA+ cells. Profiling relied on immunoSEQ multiplex PCR, and the TCRdb table lists in-frame clones only, not all of them. Of 800,000 to 950,000 clones in the sample, about 96% were seen once. The sequencing input was naive CD8+ T cells sorted from blood. Source of these receptors: a man aged 25 to 40 in good health.

This clone was observed once. CDR3 residues: CASSLEWRGNTEAFF. The CDR3 nucleotides are TGTGCCAGCAGCTTAGAGTGGAGGGGGAACACTGAAGCTTTCTTT. This chain joins TRBV7-6 and TRBJ1-1, with TRBD1 as a possible D gene (5 bases). The CDR3 runs to 15 residues. Per germline, CDR1 SGHVS and CDR2 FNYEAQ. V lost 1 base and J 1 base, leaving 10 bases between the germline ends. The full variable domain, in which reference TRBV7-6 and TRBJ1-1 provide the parts outside the CDR3, is GAGVSQSPRYKVTKRGQDVALRCDPISGHVSLYWYRQALGQGPEFLTYFNYEAQQDKSGLPNDRFSAERPEGSISTLTIQRTEQRDSAMYRCASSLEWRGNTEAFFGQGTRLTVV.

J is TRBJ2-7 and V is TRBV2; no clear D gene. V was pared by 4 bases and J by 0 bases, with 10 bases between. Germline V gives CDR1 SNHLY, CDR2 FYNNEI. The CDR3 totals 14 residues. CDR3 amino acids: CASSASWTSYEQYF. The CDR3 DNA reads TGTGCCAGCAGTGCTTCTTGGACCTCCTACGAGCAGTACTTC.

The V call is TRBV10-3, the J call TRBJ2-3; TRBD2 matches at 10 bases. The germline V gene encodes CDR1 ENHRY and CDR2 SYGVKD. Trimming at V came to 3 bases and at J to 4 bases, leaving 1 base not matched to a gene. The CDR3 is 14 amino acids. CDR3 DNA sequence: TGTGCCATCAGTGAAAGCGGGAGGGCAGATACGCAGTATTTT. It specifies CAISESGRADTQYF.

CDR3 amino acids: CASTYEVEGVNGEQFF. CDR3 coding DNA: TGCGCCAGCACCTACGAGGTAGAGGGGGTCAATGGTGAGCAGTTCTTC. V is TRBV4-1 and J is TRBJ2-1, with a possible D match to TRBD1 (6 bases). Germline-derived CDR1 and CDR2 are MGHRA and YSYEKL. The CDR3 has 16 residues. Trimming left V 7 bases short and J 9 bases short, with 25 bases between.

On this clone: This sample also contains other DNA sequences that code for the same CDR3. The rearrangement uses TRBV5-4 and TRBJ2-7, with 8 bases lining up with TRBD1. Trimming cost V 2 bases and J 0 bases; bases outside gene matches: 1. Germline CDR1 is SGHNT and CDR2 is YYREEE (reference sequence). The CDR3 has 14 amino acids. CDR3: CASSFGTGSYEQYF. The CDR3 DNA follows: TGTGCCAGCAGCTTCGGGACAGGCTCCTACGAGCAGTACTTC. The variable domain in full, completed from reference TRBV5-4 and TRBJ2-7, reads ETGVTQSPTHLIKTRGQQVTLRCSSQSGHNTVSWYQQALGQGPQFIFQYYREEENGRGNFPPRFSGLQFPNYSSELNVNALELDDSALYLCASSFGTGSYEQYFGPGTRLTVT.

The chain carries TRBV7-2 and TRBJ1-1; no reliable D call. Between the trimmed V and J ends, which lost 3 bases and 5 bases, there was a span of 10 bases. Germline CDR1 SGHTA, CDR2 FQGNSA. The CDR3 is made up of 13 amino acids. The CDR3 nucleotides are TGTGCCAGCAGCTTCCCGGAGTGGACTGAAGCTTTCTTT. The encoded protein is CASSFPEWTEAFF.

The chain uses TRBV27 and TRBJ2-3; TRBD2 aligns across 10 bases. There are 18 residues in the CDR3. The trim removed 2 bases at V and 5 bases at J, leaving 13 bases unmatched. Germline CDR1 and CDR2: MNHEY and SMNVEV (reference sequence). CDR3 DNA: TGTGCCAGCAGTTTAGCTCTAGCGGGAGAGGGTTGGGAAGATACGCAGTATTTT. Its translation: CASSLALAGEGWEDTQYF.

The chain couples TRBV7-9 to TRBJ2-7; D gene unclear. V lost 11 bases and J lost 5, with 13 bases in between. From germline, CDR1 is SEHNR and CDR2 FQNEAQ (reference sequence). The CDR3 length is 11 residues. In DNA form, the CDR3 reads TGTGCCTCCTTAGGCCGGAACGAGCAGTACTTC. It specifies CASLGRNEQYF.

The rearrangement links TRBV7-9 to TRBJ2-7; TRBD2 is a possible D gene (5 bases). In germline, CDR1 is SEHNR, CDR2 FQNEAQ (reference sequence). The CDR3 is 14 amino acids. V lost 5 bases to trimming and J lost 6 bases, with 17 bases between them. The CDR3 is CASSPTTGDVEQYF. The CDR3 DNA is TGTGCCAGCAGCCCCACCACCGGGGATGTCGAGCAGTACTTC.

Regarding this clone: The junction differs from germline at one of its ends, possibly a read error. The chain recombines TRBV7-7 with TRBJ1-1, with D unresolved. The CDR3 is 13 amino acids. From germline, CDR1 is SSHAT and CDR2 FNYEAQ (reference sequence). The CDR3 reads CASSRTVNTEAFF. The CDR3 DNA reads TGTGCTAGCAGCAGGACGGTGAACACTGAAGCTTTCTTT.

The chain links TRBV30 to TRBJ2-7, with 9 bases fitting TRBD1. The CDR3 length is 14 residues. V lost 3 bases, J lost 0 bases, and 3 bases stayed unmatched. Looked up from germline, CDR1 is GTSNPN and CDR2 is SVGIG (reference sequence). The CDR3 DNA is TGTGCCTGGAGGGACAGGGGAACCTCCTACGAGCAGTACTTC. Amino acids: CAWRDRGTSYEQYF.

The J gene is TRBJ2-3, the V gene TRBV5-1; 7 nucleotides match TRBD2. The germline CDR1 and CDR2 sequences are SGHRS and YFSETQ. The CDR3 extends over 14 amino acids. Unmatched junction bases numbered 5, after V lost 5 bases and J lost 2 bases. The CDR3 region is CASSLAGPTDTQYF. CDR3 sequence (DNA): TGCGCCAGCAGTTTAGCGGGCCCCACAGATACGCAGTATTTT.

This chain's CDR3 is CASSPQLAGGHNEQFF. The CDR3 DNA follows: TGTGCCAGTAGTCCGCAGCTAGCGGGAGGTCACAATGAGCAGTTCTTC. This rearrangement joins TRBV19 to TRBJ2-1; 11 positions match TRBD2. Germline V gene lookup returns CDR1 LNHDA and CDR2 SQIVND (reference sequence). Germline trimming cut 5 bases from V and 5 bases from J; bases unmatched to any gene: 8. The CDR3 length is 16 residues.

Details on this clone: Germline and junction disagree at one end, which may indicate a read error. The rearrangement links TRBV7-9 to TRBJ1-1; D gene ambiguous. Per germline, CDR1 SEHNR and CDR2 FQNEAQ (reference sequence). This CDR3 has 14 residues. CDR3 residues: CASSLGSPNSEAFF. Written as DNA, the CDR3 is TGTGCCAGCAGCTTAGGATCTCCTAACAGTGAAGCTTTCTTT.

J is TRBJ1-5 and V is TRBV10-3; D unclear. This CDR3 region has 12 residues. Looked up from germline, CDR1 is ENHRY and CDR2 is SYGVKD. The germline V and J ends were trimmed by 0 bases and 7 bases, with 4 bases remaining between them. The CDR3 is CAISESWQPQHF. CDR3 DNA sequence: TGTGCCATCAGTGAGTCGTGGCAGCCCCAGCATTTT.

Details on this clone: This specimen includes other DNA sequences encoding the same CDR3. In nucleotides, the CDR3 is TGCGCCAGCAGCTTGGGAGACAGGGGCCTTTCCTACGAGCAGTACTTC. Protein sequence: CASSLGDRGLSYEQYF. This chain joins TRBV5-1 and TRBJ2-7; 8 nucleotides match TRBD1. Trimming cost V 0 bases and J 1 base; bases outside gene matches: 6. The CDR3 extends over 16 amino acids. The germline gives CDR1 SGHRS, CDR2 YFSETQ.

This rearrangement joins TRBV30 to TRBJ2-7; D not resolved. This CDR3 spans 11 amino acids. Germline lookup yields CDR1 GTSNPN and CDR2 SVGIG (reference sequence). The V gene lost 1 base and the J gene lost 3 bases, with 4 bases spanning the gap. The CDR3 protein is CAWSERYEQYF. CDR3 DNA: TGTGCCTGGAGTGAACGCTACGAGCAGTACTTC.

V is TRBV10-3 and J is TRBJ1-5; D possibly corresponds to TRBD1 (5 bases). The CDR3 is 16 residues long. Trimming left V 7 bases short and J 2 bases short, with 18 bases between. The germline V gene has CDR1 ENHRY and CDR2 SYGVKD. CDR3 amino acids: CAIIGSGSGGNQPQHF. CDR3 nucleotide sequence: TGTGCCATCATTGGGTCAGGGTCCGGGGGCAATCAGCCCCAGCATTTT.

The chain links TRBV9 to TRBJ2-1, with a weak D call TRBD1 (5 bases). V lost 3 bases to trimming and J lost 0 bases, with 10 bases between them. The CDR3 spans 15 residues. Germline lookup yields CDR1 SGDLS and CDR2 YYNGEE. The CDR3: CASSEDTSSYNEQFF. Here the CDR3 DNA reads TGTGCCAGCAGCGAGGACACGAGCTCCTACAATGAGCAGTTCTTC.

This chain connects TRBV7-9 to TRBJ2-7; D is uncertain. Trimming shortened V by 7 bases and J by 0 bases, and 16 bases separated the two germline ends. This CDR3 contains 15 residues. The germline V gene encodes CDR1 SEHNR and CDR2 FQNEAQ (reference sequence). The CDR3 region has the DNA TGTGCCAGCACCCCGTCAGTAACCCCCTCCTACGAGCAGTACTTC. Its protein product is CASTPSVTPSYEQYF. The complete variable domain, with remaining parts taken from reference TRBV7-9 and TRBJ2-7, reads DTGVSQNPRHKITKRGQNVTFRCDPISEHNRLYWYRQTLGQGPEFLTYFQNEAQLEKSRLLSDRFSAERPKGSFSTLEIQRTEQGDSAMYLCASTPSVTPSYEQYFGPGTRLTVT.

The chain combines TRBV10-3 with TRBJ2-7, with D possibly TRBD2 on 8 matching bases. The germline V gene encodes CDR1 ENHRY and CDR2 SYGVKD. Trimming pared 4 bases from V and 2 bases from J, leaving 24 bases between. The CDR3 spans 18 residues. CDR3 sequence (DNA): TGTGCCATCAGTGGGACAGGTGCGTCTAGCGGGTTAACCTACGAGCAGTACTTC. Protein sequence: CAISGTGASSGLTYEQYF.

The rearrangement uses TRBV7-6 and TRBJ1-1, with D possibly matching TRBD1 (6 bases). The CDR3 is 15 amino acids. Germline V gene lookup returns CDR1 SGHVS and CDR2 FNYEAQ. Deletions cut 5 bases from V and 3 bases from J, with 16 bases between. CDR3 sequence (DNA): TGTGCCAGCAGCGGACCGGCAGGGGCAGACACTGAAGCTTTCTTT. Encoded protein: CASSGPAGADTEAFF.

The table lists this clone with a count of one. The J gene is TRBJ2-7, the V gene TRBV15, with 7 bases that match TRBD1. The CDR3 length is 15 residues. Germline CDR1 and CDR2: LNHNV and YYDKDF (reference sequence). V shed 2 bases and J 5 bases; nucleotides not matched to a gene: 9. CDR3 in DNA: TGTGCCACCAGCAGATCCTTGACAGGGTTGAACGAGCAGTACTTC. Amino acid sequence: CATSRSLTGLNEQYF. The full variable domain, with the rest looked up from reference TRBV15 and TRBJ2-7, is DAMVIQNPRYQVTQFGKPVTLSCSQTLNHNVMYWYQQKSSQAPKLLFHYYDKDFNNEADTPDNFQSRRPNTSFCFLDIRSPGLGDTAMYLCATSRSLTGLNEQYFGPGTRLTVT.

The chain joins TRBV6-1 to TRBJ1-5; D is undetermined. Germline V gives CDR1 MNHNS, CDR2 SASEGT. The CDR3 sequence is 13 residues long. V lost 3 bases, J lost 8 bases, and 11 bases lay in between. The CDR3 DNA reads as TGTGCCAGCAGTGATTGGAGTGTGGAGCCCCAGCATTTT. Protein sequence: CASSDWSVEPQHF.

This clone was recorded only once. The V gene is TRBV7-9, the J gene TRBJ2-7; a weak D match, TRBD2 (6 bases). V shed 4 bases and J shed 6 bases, with 13 bases lying between them. The CDR3 contains 13 residues. Looked up from germline, CDR1 is SEHNR and CDR2 is FQNEAQ (reference sequence). CDR3 coding DNA: TGTGCCAGCAGCTCCGATGGGGGGTCCGAGCAGTACTTC. Translated: CASSSDGGSEQYF.